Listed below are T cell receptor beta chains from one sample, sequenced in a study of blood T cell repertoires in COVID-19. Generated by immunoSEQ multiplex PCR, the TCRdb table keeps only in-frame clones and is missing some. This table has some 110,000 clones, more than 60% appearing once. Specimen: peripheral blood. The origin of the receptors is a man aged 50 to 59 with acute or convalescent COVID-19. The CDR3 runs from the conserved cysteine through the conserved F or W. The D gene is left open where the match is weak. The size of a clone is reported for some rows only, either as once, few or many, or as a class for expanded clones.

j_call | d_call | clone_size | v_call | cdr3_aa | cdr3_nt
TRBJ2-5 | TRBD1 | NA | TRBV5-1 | CASSYGQAQETQYF | TGCGCCAGCAGTTACGGACAGGCCCAAGAGACCCAGTACTTC
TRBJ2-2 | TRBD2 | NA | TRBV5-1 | CASGTSVNTGELFF | TGCGCCAGTGGGACTAGCGTCAACACCGGGGAGCTGTTTTTT
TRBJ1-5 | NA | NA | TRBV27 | CASSLGQGWQPQHF | TGTGCCAGCAGTTTGGGTCAGGGTTGGCAGCCCCAGCATTTT
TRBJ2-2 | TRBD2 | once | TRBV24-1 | CATSDFPSIAGPNTGELFF | TGTGCCACCAGTGATTTTCCATCAATAGCGGGACCGAACACCGGGGAGCTGTTTTTT
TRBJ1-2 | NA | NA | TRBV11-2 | CASSLDYGYGYTF | TGTGCCAGCAGCTTAGACTACGGCTATGGCTACACCTTC
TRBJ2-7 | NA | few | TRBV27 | CASSWSGAPGAYEQYF | TGTGCCAGCAGTTGGTCTGGGGCCCCTGGGGCCTACGAGCAGTACTTC
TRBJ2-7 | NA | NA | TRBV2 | CASGRRGYEQYF | TGTGCCAGCGGAAGAAGGGGGTACGAGCAGTACTTC
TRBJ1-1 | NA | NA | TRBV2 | CATKQGWGTEAFF | TGTGCCACCAAACAGGGATGGGGCACTGAAGCTTTCTTT
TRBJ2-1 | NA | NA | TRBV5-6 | CASRSDPYNEQFF | TGTGCCAGCAGAAGCGACCCGTACAATGAGCAGTTCTTC
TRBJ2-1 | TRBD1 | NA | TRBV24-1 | CATSGQGAHEQFF | TGTGCCACCAGTGGACAGGGCGCTCATGAGCAGTTCTTC
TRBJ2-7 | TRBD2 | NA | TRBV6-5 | CASTGGSSYEQYF | TGTGCCAGCACGGGGGGAAGCTCCTACGAGCAGTACTTC
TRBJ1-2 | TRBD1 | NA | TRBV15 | CATSRGGTGGDGYTF | TGTGCCACCAGCAGAGGCGGAACAGGGGGAGATGGCTACACCTTC
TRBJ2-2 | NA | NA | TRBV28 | CASSLWQGGGGELFF | TGTGCCAGCAGTCTCTGGCAAGGGGGGGGCGGGGAGCTGTTTTTT
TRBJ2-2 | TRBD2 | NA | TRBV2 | CASTTTSVGLEELFF | TGTGCCAGCACGACCACTAGCGTGGGACTCGAGGAGCTGTTTTTT
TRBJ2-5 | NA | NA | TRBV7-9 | CASSFFGGGYQETQYF | TGTGCCAGCAGCTTTTTTGGCGGGGGCTACCAAGAGACCCAGTACTTC
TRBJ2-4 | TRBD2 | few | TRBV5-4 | CASSLDPAGGPENIQYF | TGTGCCAGCAGCTTGGATCCAGCGGGGGGGCCGGAAAACATTCAGTACTTC
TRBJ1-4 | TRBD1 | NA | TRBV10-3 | CAISAGRGRTNEKLFF | TGTGCCATCAGTGCGGGCAGGGGGCGAACTAATGAAAAACTGTTTTTT
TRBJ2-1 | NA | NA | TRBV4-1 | CASSQDRALISYNEQFF | TGCGCCAGCAGCCAAGACAGGGCCTTAATCTCCTACAATGAGCAGTTCTTC
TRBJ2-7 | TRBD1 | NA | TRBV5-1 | CASSWGQVHTYEQYF | TGCGCCAGCAGCTGGGGACAGGTCCATACCTACGAGCAGTACTTC
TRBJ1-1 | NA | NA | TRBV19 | CASSTPEADTEAFF | TGTGCCAGTAGTACCCCTGAGGCGGACACTGAAGCTTTCTTT
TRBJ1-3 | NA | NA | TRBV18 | CASSLPQATIYF | TGTGCCAGCTCCCTACCACAGGCCACCATATATTTT
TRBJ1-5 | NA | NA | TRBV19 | CASTAGEGYQPQHF | TGTGCCAGCACCGCTGGGGAGGGGTATCAGCCCCAGCATTTT
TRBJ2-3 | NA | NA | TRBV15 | CATTGGSRGTDTQYF | TGTGCCACCACCGGGGGAAGTCGAGGCACAGATACGCAGTATTTT
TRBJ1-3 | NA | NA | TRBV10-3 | CAISVDSSGNTIYF | TGTGCCATCAGTGTTGACAGCTCTGGAAACACCATATATTTT
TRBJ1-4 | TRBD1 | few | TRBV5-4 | CASSTRQGRHEKLFF | TGTGCCAGCAGCACACGACAGGGGAGGCATGAAAAACTGTTTTTT
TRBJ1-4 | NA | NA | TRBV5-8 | CASRFTGGEKLFF | TGTGCCAGCAGATTCACGGGGGGTGAAAAACTGTTTTTT
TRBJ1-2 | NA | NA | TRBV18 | CASSPAGKNYGYTF | TGTGCCAGCTCACCAGCAGGGAAGAACTATGGCTACACCTTC
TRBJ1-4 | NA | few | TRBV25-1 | CASSNREGEKLFF | TGTGCCAGCAGCAACAGGGAGGGGGAAAAACTGTTTTTT
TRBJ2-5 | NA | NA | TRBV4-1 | CASSHLGLPETQYF | TGCGCCAGCAGCCACTTGGGACTGCCAGAGACCCAGTACTTC
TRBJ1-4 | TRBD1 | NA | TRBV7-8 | CASSLRDSLLNEKLFF | TGTGCCAGCAGCCTAAGGGACAGCCTATTAAATGAAAAACTGTTTTTT
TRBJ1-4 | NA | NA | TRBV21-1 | CASSKGSGGEATNEKLFF | TGTGCCAGCAGCAAAGGCTCAGGGGGCGAGGCAACTAATGAAAAACTGTTTTTT
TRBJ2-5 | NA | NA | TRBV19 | CASSRQVQETQYF | TGTGCCAGTAGTAGACAGGTACAAGAGACCCAGTACTTC
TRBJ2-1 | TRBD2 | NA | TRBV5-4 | CASSFSAGGPYNEQFF | TGTGCCAGCAGCTTTTCAGCGGGAGGCCCCTACAATGAGCAGTTCTTC
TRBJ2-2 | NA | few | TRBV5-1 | CASTHPRDWGNTGELFF | TGCGCCAGCACCCACCCCCGGGACTGGGGAAACACCGGGGAGCTGTTTTTT
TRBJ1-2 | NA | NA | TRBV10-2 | CASSEGQRANYGYTF | TGCGCCAGCAGTGAGGGACAGAGAGCTAACTATGGCTACACCTTC
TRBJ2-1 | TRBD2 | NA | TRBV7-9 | CASSGLAGAHNEQFF | TGTGCCAGCAGCGGACTAGCGGGAGCCCACAATGAGCAGTTCTTC
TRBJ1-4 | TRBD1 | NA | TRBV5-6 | CASSLPGQGGEKLFF | TGTGCCAGCAGCTTACCGGGACAGGGGGGCGAAAAACTGTTTTTT
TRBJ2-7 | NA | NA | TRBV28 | CASSFGTFYEQYF | TGTGCCAGCAGTTTTGGCACCTTCTACGAGCAGTACTTC
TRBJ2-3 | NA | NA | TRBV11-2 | CASSGAGTSTDTQYF | TGTGCCAGCAGCGGCGCGGGAACTAGCACAGATACGCAGTATTTT
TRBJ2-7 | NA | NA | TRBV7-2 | CASSLALGRAYEQYF | TGTGCCAGCAGCTTAGCGCTCGGGAGAGCCTACGAGCAGTACTTC
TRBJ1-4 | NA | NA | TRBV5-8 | CASSPGVTNEKLFF | TGTGCCAGCAGCCCGGGGGTCACTAATGAAAAACTGTTTTTT
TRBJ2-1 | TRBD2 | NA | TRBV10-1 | CASGRTSDNNEQFF | TGCGCCAGCGGCCGGACTAGCGATAACAATGAGCAGTTCTTC
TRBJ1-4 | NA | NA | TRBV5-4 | CASSLPGDNEKLFF | TGTGCCAGCAGCTTGCCCGGAGATAATGAAAAACTGTTTTTT
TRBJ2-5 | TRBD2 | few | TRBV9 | CASSVAGTSGETQYF | TGTGCCAGCAGCGTAGCTGGGACTAGCGGGGAGACCCAGTACTTC
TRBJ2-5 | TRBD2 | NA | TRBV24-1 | CATSDPGLAGNQETQYF | TGTGCCACCAGTGATCCTGGACTAGCGGGTAACCAAGAGACCCAGTACTTC
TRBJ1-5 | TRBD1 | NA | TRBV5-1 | CASSKGQGVQPQHF | TGCGCCAGCAGCAAAGGACAGGGGGTCCAGCCCCAGCATTTT
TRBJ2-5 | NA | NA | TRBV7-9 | CASSLGGGGETQYF | TGTGCCAGCAGCTTAGGGGGCGGTGGAGAGACCCAGTACTTC
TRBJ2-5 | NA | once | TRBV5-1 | CASSFSRGETQYF | TGCGCCAGCAGCTTTAGCAGGGGAGAGACCCAGTACTTC
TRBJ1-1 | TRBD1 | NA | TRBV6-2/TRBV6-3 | CASSYSEQGAAEAFF | TGTGCCAGCAGCTACTCAGAACAGGGGGCGGCTGAAGCTTTCTTT
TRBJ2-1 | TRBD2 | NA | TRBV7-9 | CASSPTSGRANEQFF | TGTGCCAGCAGCCCAACTAGCGGGAGGGCCAATGAGCAGTTCTTC
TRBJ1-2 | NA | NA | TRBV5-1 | CASSLGQANYGYTF | TGCGCCAGCAGCTTGGGACAGGCGAACTATGGCTACACCTTC
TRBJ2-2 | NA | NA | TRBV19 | CASSSGFTGELFF | TGTGCCAGTAGTTCCGGGTTTACCGGGGAGCTGTTTTTT
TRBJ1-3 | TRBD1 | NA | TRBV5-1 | CASKLTGHGNTIYF | TGCGCCAGCAAATTGACAGGGCATGGAAACACCATATATTTT